One sample yielded the 27 T cell receptor beta chains listed below, sequenced in a study of blood T cell repertoires in COVID-19. Assay: immunoSEQ multiplex PCR; the TCRdb copy retains only in-frame clones and omits some. The sample lists 45,000 to 60,000 clones, about 86% occurring once. Sequenced: peripheral blood. The receptor source for this set is a man aged 65 to 85 with active COVID-19.

J is TRBJ2-7 and V is TRBV6-2 or TRBV6-3; D might be TRBD2 (5 bases). V shed 3 bases and J shed 2 bases, with 8 bases lying between them. The germline CDR1 and CDR2 sequences are MNHEY and SVGEGT. This CDR3 comprises 13 residues. CDR3 in amino acids: CASSYLRAYEQYF. In DNA form, the CDR3 reads TGTGCCAGCAGTTATTTGCGGGCCTACGAGCAGTACTTC.

The rearrangement links TRBV6-5 to TRBJ2-7; D not resolved. The V end was cut by 6 bases, the J end by 3 bases, with 12 bases between. The CDR3 has 13 residues. Germline values: CDR1 MNHEY, CDR2 SVGAGI. CDR3 nucleotide sequence: TGTGCCAGCAGCAACAACCGTTTCTACGAGCAGTACTTC. As protein: CASSNNRFYEQYF.

V usage is TRBV19 and J usage is TRBJ2-1, with TRBD2 matching over 7 bases. The trim removed 3 bases at V and 2 bases at J, leaving 4 bases unmatched. Germline CDR1 reads LNHDA; CDR2 reads SQIVND (reference sequence). There are 15 residues in the CDR3. The CDR3 spells CASSIGGLTYNEQFF. The CDR3, as DNA: TGTGCCAGTAGTATCGGGGGACTAACCTACAATGAGCAGTTCTTC.

This clone was detected once. This sample includes further DNA sequences coding for the same CDR3. The chain recombines TRBV5-6 with TRBJ2-5; unclear D gene. Per germline, CDR1 SGHDT and CDR2 YYEEEE. The germline V and J ends were trimmed by 1 base and 5 bases, with 9 bases remaining between them. The CDR3 runs to 13 residues. The CDR3 nucleotides are TGTGCCAGCAGCTTGATCAGAGGCGAGACCCAGTACTTC. Translating gives CASSLIRGETQYF. Combining the CDR3 with reference TRBV5-6 and TRBJ2-5 gives the whole variable domain DAGVTQSPTHLIKTRGQQVTLRCSPKSGHDTVSWYQQALGQGPQFIFQYYEEEERQRGNFPDRFSGHQFPNYSSELNVNALLLGDSALYLCASSLIRGETQYFGPGTRLLVL.

The rearrangement links TRBV5-8 to TRBJ2-7, with TRBD1 matching over 9 bases. CDR3 length equals 15 residues. Germline V lookup: CDR1 SGHTS, CDR2 YDEGEE. V was pared by 3 bases and J by 6 bases, with 10 bases of the junction left unmatched. CDR3 protein: CASSSGQGPASEQYF. The CDR3 DNA sequence: TGTGCCAGCAGCTCAGGACAGGGGCCTGCGTCCGAGCAGTACTTC.

The chain carries TRBV11-2 and TRBJ1-1; weak D call: TRBD1 (6 bases). This CDR3 comprises 14 residues. Germline CDR1 and CDR2: SGHAT and FQNNGV. The ends were cut back, 7 bases at V and 0 bases at J, with 12 bases in the middle. The CDR3 bases are TGTGCCAGCAAACCAGGACAGATGAACACTGAAGCTTTCTTT. Its translation is CASKPGQMNTEAFF. Variable domain in full (rest from reference TRBV11-2 and TRBJ1-1): EAGVAQSPRYKIIEKRQSVAFWCNPISGHATLYWYQQILGQGPKLLIQFQNNGVVDDSQLPKDRFSAERLKGVDSTLKIQPAKLEDSAVYLCASKPGQMNTEAFFGQGTRLTVV.

The chain recombines TRBV29-1 with TRBJ1-2, with TRBD1 as a possible D gene (6 bases). The CDR3 sequence is 14 residues long. The germline CDR1 and CDR2 sequences are SQVTM and ANQGSEA. V was clipped by 3 bases and J by 6 bases, with 17 bases between them. The CDR3 region is CSVEDRASGNGYTF. The CDR3 DNA reads TGCAGCGTTGAGGACAGAGCCTCCGGTAATGGCTACACCTTC.

The DNA for the CDR3 is TGTGCCAGCAGCTTGGTTACTAGCACAGATACGCAGTATTTT. Amino acids: CASSLVTSTDTQYF. The J gene is TRBJ2-3, the V gene TRBV5-6, with no clear D. The CDR3 length is 14 residues. V was cut by 0 bases and J by 0 bases, with 5 bases left in between. Germline V gene lookup returns CDR1 SGHDT and CDR2 YYEEEE.

J is TRBJ2-3 and V is TRBV27; D gene uncertain. The V gene's germline CDR1 is MNHEY and CDR2 SMNVEV (reference sequence). There are 18 residues in the CDR3. V was trimmed by 3 bases and J by 0 bases, leaving 19 bases between them. The CDR3 loop is CASSLGRSPAPSTDTQYF. CDR3 DNA: TGTGCCAGCAGTTTGGGCAGAAGCCCCGCTCCTAGCACAGATACGCAGTATTTT.

The V gene is TRBV7-2, the J gene TRBJ2-5, with D possibly matching TRBD2 (7 bases). V was trimmed by 1 base and J by 5 bases, leaving 14 bases between them. Germline V gene lookup returns CDR1 SGHTA and CDR2 FQGNSA. This CDR3 spans 15 amino acids. Written as DNA, the CDR3 is TGTGCCAGCAGCTTAGGAACAGGGAGGGGGGAGACCCAGTACTTC. This translates into CASSLGTGRGETQYF.

This chain connects TRBV19 to TRBJ2-5, with a weak D call TRBD2 (5 bases). The CDR3 has 15 residues. CDR1 and CDR2 (germline): LNHDA, SQIVND (reference sequence). Trimming took 3 bases from V and 2 from J, leaving 13 bases between them. CDR3 residues: CASSILSGLQETQYF. CDR3 sequence (DNA): TGTGCCAGTAGTATTTTAAGCGGACTGCAAGAGACCCAGTACTTC.

The rearrangement uses TRBV18 and TRBJ1-6, with D uncertain. There are 13 residues in the CDR3. The V end lost 2 bases, the J end lost 8 bases, and 7 bases lay between the germline ends. Looked up from germline, CDR1 is KGHSH and CDR2 is LQKENI. The CDR3 sequence is CASSPSRDSPLHF. The CDR3 nucleotides are TGTGCCAGCTCACCAAGTCGAGATTCACCCCTCCACTTT.

The count of this clone is one. This rearrangement joins TRBV11-3 to TRBJ1-6; 7 nucleotides align to TRBD1. V dropped 6 bases and J dropped 6; count of bases not matched to a gene: 8. From germline, CDR1 is SGHNT and CDR2 YENEEA. The CDR3 has 15 amino acids. The CDR3 loop is CASRGLTGSNSPLHF. DNA for the CDR3: TGTGCCAGCAGGGGTTTGACAGGGAGTAATTCACCCCTCCACTTT.

The chain employs TRBV27 and TRBJ1-2; TRBD1 might be the D (6 bases). This CDR3 spans 13 amino acids. V lost 2 bases to trimming and J lost 8 bases, with 12 bases between them. Germline loops: CDR1 MNHEY, CDR2 SMNVEV (reference sequence). The CDR3 bases are TGTGCCAGCAGTTTAGGACAGACGGGGGGCTACACCTTC. Translation: CASSLGQTGGYTF.

CDR3 sequence reads: CATSDARGSGNTIYF. CDR3 coding DNA: TGTGCCACCAGTGATGCAAGGGGCTCTGGAAACACCATATATTTT. The rearrangement uses TRBV24-1 and TRBJ1-3, with D possibly matching TRBD1 (5 bases). CDR1 is KGHDR, CDR2 SFDVKD, per germline. The CDR3 has 15 residues. With 3 bases removed from V and 0 bases from J, the gap between germline ends came to 8 bases.

The V gene is TRBV18, the J gene TRBJ1-4, with TRBD1 identical over 8 bases. The CDR3 extends over 16 amino acids. Germline V gene lookup returns CDR1 KGHSH and CDR2 LQKENI. Trimming at V came to 4 bases and at J to 0 bases, leaving 4 bases not matched to a gene. This chain's CDR3 is CASSRPGQATNEKLFF. In nucleotides, the CDR3 is TGTGCCAGCTCACGACCGGGACAGGCAACTAATGAAAAACTGTTTTTT.

The gene calls are TRBV7-2 and TRBJ2-6; D may be TRBD1 (6 bases). Germline lookup yields CDR1 SGHTA and CDR2 FQGNSA. This CDR3 region has 15 residues. V was trimmed by 6 bases and J by 1 base, leaving 10 bases between them. CDR3: CASSYRASGANVLTF. DNA of the CDR3: TGTGCCAGCAGTTACAGGGCATCTGGGGCCAACGTCCTGACTTTC. Full variable domain (remainder filled in from reference TRBV7-2 and TRBJ2-6): GAGVSQSPSNKVTEKGKDVELRCDPISGHTALYWYRQSLGQGLEFLIYFQGNSAPDKSGLPSDRFSAERTGGSVSTLTIQRTQQEDSAVYLCASSYRASGANVLTFGAGSRLTVL.

This chain links TRBV12-3 or TRBV12-4 with TRBJ2-3; D gene unclear. Trimming left V 1 base short and J 4 bases short, with 6 bases between. The CDR3 is 13 residues long. CDR3 sequence: CASSLGNSDTQYF. The DNA for the CDR3 is TGTGCCAGCAGTTTAGGAAACTCAGATACGCAGTATTTT.

The chain combines TRBV7-2 with TRBJ1-6; 8 bases match TRBD1. CDR3 length: 15 amino acids. CDR1 and CDR2 from the germline V gene are SGHTA and FQGNSA. The V gene end was trimmed by 5 bases and the J gene end by 12 bases; junction bases not matched to a gene: 12. CDR3: CASSQGWTGYVPLHF. The CDR3 coding sequence is TGTGCCAGCAGCCAGGGCTGGACAGGGTACGTACCCCTCCACTTT. The full variable domain, in which reference TRBV7-2 and TRBJ1-6 provide the parts outside the CDR3, is GAGVSQSPSNKVTEKGKDVELRCDPISGHTALYWYRQSLGQGLEFLIYFQGNSAPDKSGLPSDRFSAERTGGSVSTLTIQRTQQEDSAVYLCASSQGWTGYVPLHFGNGTRLTVT.

The CDR3: CASSLGGHPSDTQYF. The CDR3 DNA reads as TGTGCCAGCAGTTTAGGCGGGCATCCCTCAGATACGCAGTATTTT. This chain joins TRBV27 and TRBJ2-3, with D possibly TRBD2 on 5 matching bases. The CDR3 loop spans 15 amino acids. Trimming took 2 bases from V and 4 from J, leaving 13 bases between them. Germline CDR1 is MNHEY and CDR2 is SMNVEV (reference sequence).

This clone showed up just a few times. The chain recombines TRBV4-3 with TRBJ2-7, with TRBD1 identical over 7 bases. From germline, CDR1 is LGHNA and CDR2 YSLEER. The CDR3 sequence is 14 residues long. Trimming cost V 4 bases and J 3 bases; bases outside gene matches: 6. CDR3 DNA: TGCGCCAGCAGCCGTGACAGGGCAAGCTACGAGCAGTACTTC. Protein: CASSRDRASYEQYF.

The V gene is TRBV19, the J gene TRBJ1-1; 7 nucleotides align to TRBD1. Germline V gene data show CDR1 as LNHDA and CDR2 as SQIVND (reference sequence). This CDR3 contains 15 residues. Trimming took 6 bases from V and 1 from J; bases not matched to a gene: 8. CDR3 residues: CASRLQGPRNTEAFF. The CDR3 nucleotides read TGTGCCAGTAGACTACAGGGGCCACGGAACACTGAAGCTTTCTTT.

This clone showed up just a few times. This chain joins TRBV5-4 and TRBJ1-6; D perhaps matches TRBD1 (6 bases). The length of the CDR3 is 14 residues. CDR1 is SGHNT, CDR2 YYREEE, per germline (reference sequence). The germline V and J ends were trimmed by 0 bases and 9 bases, with 10 bases remaining between them. The CDR3 DNA follows: TGTGCCAGCAGCTTGGCCGACAGGACTTCACCCCTCCACTTT. It translates to CASSLADRTSPLHF.

This clone was observed once. The chain links TRBV2 to TRBJ1-2; D is undetermined. The CDR3 totals 15 residues. The V and J ends lost 4 bases and 6 bases respectively, with 18 bases between them. In germline, CDR1 is SNHLY, CDR2 FYNNEI. The CDR3 is CASSGAGSLTDGYTF. CDR3 in DNA: TGTGCCAGCAGTGGGGCAGGTTCGTTGACGGATGGCTACACCTTC.

This clone was counted many times. The chain is built from TRBV6-5 and TRBJ1-1; D unresolved. The CDR3 is 13 residues long. V was clipped by 0 bases and J by 7 bases, with 9 bases between them. Germline V gene sequence: CDR1 MNHEY, CDR2 SVGAGI. CDR3 DNA: TGTGCCAGCAGTTACTCGAGTATAAATGAAGCTTTCTTT. This codes for CASSYSSINEAFF.

The sample holds a few counts of this clone. The V call is TRBV5-6, the J call TRBJ2-7; 7 bases agree with TRBD2. This CDR3 is 14 amino acids long. V was clipped by 4 bases and J by 3 bases; unmatched bases: 7. Germline assignment: CDR1 SGHDT and CDR2 YYEEEE. Here the CDR3 DNA reads TGTGCCAGCAGCCATGTAAGCGGGGTCTACGAGCAGTACTTC. Translating it yields CASSHVSGVYEQYF.

The chain combines TRBV5-1 with TRBJ2-1; possibly TRBD2 for D (5 bases). The CDR3 totals 13 residues. Per germline, CDR1 SGHRS and CDR2 YFSETQ. V lost 0 bases to trimming and J lost 13 bases, with 14 bases between them. The DNA of the CDR3 is TGCGCCAGCAGCTTGGCCACTCAGCGGATACAGTTCTTC. This encodes CASSLATQRIQFF.